The clone carrying this TCR beta chain has at least ten counts. Its antigen remains unidentified. The size of this beta chain means little, since it is a stray read in a library made for alpha chains. This sample is drawn from a study of spatial heterogeneity in lung cancer. The study's findings and limits: Tumoral mutation counts were tracked by counts of expanded intratumoral alpha and beta TCRs.

Looked up from germline, CDR1 is LGHNA and CDR2 is YNFKEQ. V lost 0 bases, J lost 4 bases, and 8 bases stayed unmatched. This CDR3 is built from 17 residues. A single record per CDR3 protein comes from TCRdb applying MiXCR to the 5' RACE reads. Of some 9,000 distinct CDR3 sequences listed, 14% were seen once; the top ten hold over 11%. The time point denotes: sample taken at primary tumor resection. The 70 or so donors had untreated early-stage non-small cell lung cancer. The authors sequenced whole RNA from tumor, nontumor lung or frozen PBMC without sorting. The rearrangement joins TRBV4-2 to TRBJ2-1; the match to TRBD2 covers 8 bases. The clonotype was recovered from a male donor with early-stage non-small cell lung cancer. The sample in question was lung tumor tissue, obtained at surgery. Written as DNA, the CDR3 is TGTGCCAGCAGCCAAGATCTCACGGGAGGGTCGTACAATGAGCAGTTCTTC. Its translation: CASSQDLTGGSYNEQFF.